This entry describes one TCR beta chain. These data originate in a study of CD8 T cells in Susac syndrome. This CDR3 contains 18 residues. The V and J ends lost 2 bases and 4 bases respectively, with 24 bases between them. RNA was extracted with the RNeasy kit, and a quantity of about 0.45 to 1 ug was reverse transcribed using random hexamers. TCRdb called the immunoSEQ multiplex PCR reads again in MiXCR, with one record for every CDR3 protein. The data show some 150,000 distinct CDR3 sequences, nearly 97% seen once. The material sequenced was CD8+ T cells from PBMCs. The clonotype originates from a human donor with multiple sclerosis. The rearrangement uses TRBV23-1 and TRBJ2-7, with D maybe TRBD2 (6 bases). TRBV23-1 has ORF status, its function being uncertain. The CDR3 loop is CASSQEIVRDFQVYEQYV. The CDR3 DNA follows: TGCGCCAGCAGTCAAGAGATAGTCCGGGACTTTCAGGTTTACGAGCAGTACGTC.